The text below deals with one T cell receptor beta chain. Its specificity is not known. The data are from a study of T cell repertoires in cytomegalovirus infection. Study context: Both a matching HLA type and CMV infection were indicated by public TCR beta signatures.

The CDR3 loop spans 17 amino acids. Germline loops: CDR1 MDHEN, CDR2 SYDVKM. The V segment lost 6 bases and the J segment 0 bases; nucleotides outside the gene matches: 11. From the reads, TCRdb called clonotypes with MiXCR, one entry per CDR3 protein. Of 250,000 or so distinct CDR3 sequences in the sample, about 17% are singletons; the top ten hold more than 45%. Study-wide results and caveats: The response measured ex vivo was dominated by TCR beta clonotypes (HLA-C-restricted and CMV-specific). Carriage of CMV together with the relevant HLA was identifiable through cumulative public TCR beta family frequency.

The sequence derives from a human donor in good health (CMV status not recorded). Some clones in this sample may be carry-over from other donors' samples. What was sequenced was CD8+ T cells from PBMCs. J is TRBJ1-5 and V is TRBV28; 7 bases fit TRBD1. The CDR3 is CASSQTGSAYSNQPQHF. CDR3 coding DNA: TGTGCCAGCAGCCAGACAGGGAGCGCCTATAGCAATCAGCCCCAGCATTTT.